In this sample, the clone carrying this TCR beta chain turned up once. Data came from immunoSEQ multiplex PCR; TCRdb stores just in-frame clones and leaves some out. The sample lists approximately 200,000 clones, roughly 81% occurring once. This sample was included in a study of blood T cell repertoires in COVID-19. This CDR3 contains 16 residues. The germline gives CDR1 SQVTM, CDR2 ANQGSEA. J was trimmed by 0 bases and V by 4 bases; bases with no gene match: 6. Sequencing input: peripheral blood. The chain recombines TRBV29-1 with TRBJ2-1; the match to TRBD2 covers 10 bases. The TCR originated in a woman of 80 years or more with COVID-19, enrolled during active disease. CDR3 residues: CSVGLGLANSYNEQFF. CDR3 in DNA: TGCAGCGTTGGGTTGGGACTAGCGAACTCCTACAATGAGCAGTTCTTC.